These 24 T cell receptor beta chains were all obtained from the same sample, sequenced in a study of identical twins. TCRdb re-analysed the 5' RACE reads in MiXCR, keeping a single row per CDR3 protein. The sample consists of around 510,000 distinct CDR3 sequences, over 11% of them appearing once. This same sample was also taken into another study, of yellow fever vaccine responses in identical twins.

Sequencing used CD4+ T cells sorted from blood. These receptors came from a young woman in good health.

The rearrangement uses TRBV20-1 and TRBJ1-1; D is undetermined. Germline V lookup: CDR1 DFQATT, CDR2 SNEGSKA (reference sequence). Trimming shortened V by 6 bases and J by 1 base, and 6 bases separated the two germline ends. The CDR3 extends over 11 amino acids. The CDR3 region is CSACKNTEAFF. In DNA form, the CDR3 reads TGCAGTGCCTGCAAGAACACTGAAGCTTTCTTT.

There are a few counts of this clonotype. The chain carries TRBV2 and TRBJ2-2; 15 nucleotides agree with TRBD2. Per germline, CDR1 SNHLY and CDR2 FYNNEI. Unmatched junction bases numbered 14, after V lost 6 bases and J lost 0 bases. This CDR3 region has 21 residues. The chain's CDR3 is CASRLRDPGTSGGTNTGELFF. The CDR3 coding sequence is TGTGCCAGCAGGCTCCGAGATCCCGGGACTAGCGGGGGGACGAACACCGGGGAGCTGTTTTTT.

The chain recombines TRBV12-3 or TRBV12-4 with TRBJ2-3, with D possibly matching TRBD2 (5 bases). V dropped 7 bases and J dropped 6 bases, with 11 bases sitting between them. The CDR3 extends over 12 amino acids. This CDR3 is CASTPKRDTQYF. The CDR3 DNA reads TGTGCCAGCACTCCTAAGCGGGATACGCAGTATTTT.

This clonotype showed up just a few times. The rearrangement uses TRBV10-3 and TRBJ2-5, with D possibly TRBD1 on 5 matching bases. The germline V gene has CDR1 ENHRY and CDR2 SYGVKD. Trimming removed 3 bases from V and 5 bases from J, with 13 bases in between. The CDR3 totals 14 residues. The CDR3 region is CAISEQALRETQYF. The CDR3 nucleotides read TGTGCCATCAGTGAACAGGCCCTGAGGGAGACCCAGTACTTC.

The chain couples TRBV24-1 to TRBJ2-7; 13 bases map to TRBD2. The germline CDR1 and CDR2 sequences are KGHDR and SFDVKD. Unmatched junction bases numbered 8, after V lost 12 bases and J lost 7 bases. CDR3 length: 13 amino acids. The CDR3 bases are TGTGCCGTCCGGACTAGCGGGAGTGGTGAGCAGTACTTC. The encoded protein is CAVRTSGSGEQYF.

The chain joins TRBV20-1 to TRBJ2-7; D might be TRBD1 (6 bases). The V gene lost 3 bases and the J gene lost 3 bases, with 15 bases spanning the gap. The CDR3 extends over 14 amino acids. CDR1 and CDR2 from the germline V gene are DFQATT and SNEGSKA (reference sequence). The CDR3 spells CSASRDKGIYEQYF. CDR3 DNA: TGCAGTGCTAGTAGGGACAAGGGTATCTACGAGCAGTACTTC.

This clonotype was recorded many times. The CDR3 DNA reads TGTGCCATCAGTTCCCGGGGGGCCTTGGAGACCCAGTACTTC. Its protein is CAISSRGALETQYF. The chain has TRBV10-3 and TRBJ2-5, with D maybe TRBD2 (7 bases). Trimming took off 5 bases at V and 5 bases at J, with 15 bases between the two ends. From germline, CDR1 is ENHRY and CDR2 SYGVKD. The CDR3 length is 14 residues.

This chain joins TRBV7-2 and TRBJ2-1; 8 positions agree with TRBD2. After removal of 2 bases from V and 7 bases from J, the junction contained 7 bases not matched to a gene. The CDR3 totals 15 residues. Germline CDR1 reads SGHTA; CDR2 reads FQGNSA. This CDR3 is CASSLRAGGKNEQFF. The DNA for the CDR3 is TGTGCCAGCAGCTTAAGGGCGGGGGGTAAGAATGAGCAGTTCTTC.

The CDR3 sequence is CASSFFIGTDTQYF. CDR3 coding DNA: TGTGCCAGCAGTTTTTTTATCGGCACAGATACGCAGTATTTT. The chain links TRBV12-3 or TRBV12-4 to TRBJ2-3; D not resolved. Trimming left V 3 bases short and J 1 base short, with 8 bases between. This CDR3 has 14 residues.

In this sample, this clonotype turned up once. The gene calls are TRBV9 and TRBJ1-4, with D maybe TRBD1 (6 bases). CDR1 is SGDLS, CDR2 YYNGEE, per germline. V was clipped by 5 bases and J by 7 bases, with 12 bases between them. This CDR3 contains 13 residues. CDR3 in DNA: TGTGCCAGCAGTCGAACAGGGAGTGAAAAACTGTTTTTT. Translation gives CASSRTGSEKLFF.

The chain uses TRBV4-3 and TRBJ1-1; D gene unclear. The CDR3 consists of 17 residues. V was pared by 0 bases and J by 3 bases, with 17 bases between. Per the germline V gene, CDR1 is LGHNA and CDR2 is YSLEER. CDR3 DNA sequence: TGCGCCAGCAGCCAAGATCTTGGGTCATGGTTCGACACTGAAGCTTTCTTT. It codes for CASSQDLGSWFDTEAFF.

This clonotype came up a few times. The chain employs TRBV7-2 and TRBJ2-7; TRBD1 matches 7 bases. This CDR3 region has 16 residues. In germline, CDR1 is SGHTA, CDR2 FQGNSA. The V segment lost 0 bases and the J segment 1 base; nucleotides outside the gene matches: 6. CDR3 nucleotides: TGTGCCAGCAGCTTAGCAGAACACAGGGGATCCTACGAGCAGTACTTC. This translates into CASSLAEHRGSYEQYF. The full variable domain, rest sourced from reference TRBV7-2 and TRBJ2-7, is GAGVSQSPSNKVTEKGKDVELRCDPISGHTALYWYRQSLGQGLEFLIYFQGNSAPDKSGLPSDRFSAERTGGSVSTLTIQRTQQEDSAVYLCASSLAEHRGSYEQYFGPGTRLTVT.

CDR3 in DNA: TGTGCCAGCAGCCCGGGGCCCAGCCGGCAAGAGACCCAGTACTTC. Translation gives CASSPGPSRQETQYF. The chain links TRBV3-1 to TRBJ2-5; the D call may be TRBD1 or TRBD2 (5 bases each). Between the trimmed V and J ends, which lost 4 bases and 2 bases, there was a span of 14 bases. The CDR3 sequence is 15 residues long. Germline-derived CDR1 and CDR2 are LGHDT and YNNKEL (reference sequence).

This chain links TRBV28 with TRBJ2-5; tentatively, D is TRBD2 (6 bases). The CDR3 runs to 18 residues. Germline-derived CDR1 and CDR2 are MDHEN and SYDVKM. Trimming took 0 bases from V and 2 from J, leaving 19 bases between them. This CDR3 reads CASSLWASVMGSQETQYF. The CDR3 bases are TGTGCCAGCAGTTTATGGGCTAGCGTGATGGGCAGTCAAGAGACCCAGTACTTC.

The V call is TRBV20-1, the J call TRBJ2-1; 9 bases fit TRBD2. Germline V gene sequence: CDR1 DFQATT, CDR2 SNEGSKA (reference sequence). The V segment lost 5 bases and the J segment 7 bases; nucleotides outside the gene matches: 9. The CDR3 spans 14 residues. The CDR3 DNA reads TGCAGTGCTGTAGCGGGAGCTCTAGGTAATGAGCAGTTCTTC. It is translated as CSAVAGALGNEQFF.

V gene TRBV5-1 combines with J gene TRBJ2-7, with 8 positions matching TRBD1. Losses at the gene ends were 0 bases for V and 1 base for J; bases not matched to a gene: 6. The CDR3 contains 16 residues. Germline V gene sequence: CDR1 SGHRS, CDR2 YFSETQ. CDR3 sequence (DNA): TGCGCCAGCAGCTTGGCCTGGACAGGGACGTCCTACGAGCAGTACTTC. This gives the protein CASSLAWTGTSYEQYF.

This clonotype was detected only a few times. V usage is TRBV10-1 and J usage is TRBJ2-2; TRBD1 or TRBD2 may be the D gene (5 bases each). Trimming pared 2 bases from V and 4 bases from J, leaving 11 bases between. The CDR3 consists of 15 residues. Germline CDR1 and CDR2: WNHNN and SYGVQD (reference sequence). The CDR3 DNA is TGCGCCAGCAGTGAGCTACGGGGCCCCACCGGGGAGCTGTTTTTT. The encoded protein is CASSELRGPTGELFF.

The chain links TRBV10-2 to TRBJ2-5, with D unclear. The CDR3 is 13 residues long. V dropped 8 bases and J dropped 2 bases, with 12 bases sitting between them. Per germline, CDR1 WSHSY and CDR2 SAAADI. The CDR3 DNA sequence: TGCGCCAGCGCCGTAGGGCGGCAAGAGACCCAGTACTTC. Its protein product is CASAVGRQETQYF.

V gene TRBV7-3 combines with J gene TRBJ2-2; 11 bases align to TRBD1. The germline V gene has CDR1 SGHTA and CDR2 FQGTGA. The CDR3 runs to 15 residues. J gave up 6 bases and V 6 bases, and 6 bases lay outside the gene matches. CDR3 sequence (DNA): TGTGCCAGCAGTAACCGGGACAGGGGGGCCGGGGAGCTGTTTTTT. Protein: CASSNRDRGAGELFF. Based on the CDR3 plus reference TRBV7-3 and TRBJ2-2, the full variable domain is GAGVSQTPSNKVTEKGKYVELRCDPISGHTALYWYRQSLGQGPEFLIYFQGTGAADDSGLPNDRFFAVRPEGSVSTLKIQRTERGDSAVYLCASSNRDRGAGELFFGEGSRLTVL.

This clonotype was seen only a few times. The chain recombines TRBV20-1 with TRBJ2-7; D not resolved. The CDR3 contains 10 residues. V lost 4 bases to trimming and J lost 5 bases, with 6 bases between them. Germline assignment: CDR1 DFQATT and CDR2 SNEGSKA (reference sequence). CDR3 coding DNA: TGCAGTGCTACATTTGACGAGCAGTACTTC. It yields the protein CSATFDEQYF.

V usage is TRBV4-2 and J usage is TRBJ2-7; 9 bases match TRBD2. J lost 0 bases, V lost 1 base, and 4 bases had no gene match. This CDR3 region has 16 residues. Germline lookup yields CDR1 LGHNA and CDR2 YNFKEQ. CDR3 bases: TGTGCCAGCAGCCAAGGGGCGGGGGGGACCTCCTACGAGCAGTACTTC. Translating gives CASSQGAGGTSYEQYF.

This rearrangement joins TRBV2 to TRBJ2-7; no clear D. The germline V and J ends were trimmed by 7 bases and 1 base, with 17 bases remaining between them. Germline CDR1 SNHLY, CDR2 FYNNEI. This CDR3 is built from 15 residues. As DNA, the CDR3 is TGTGCCAGCACCTTGACCTTGGGATCTTCCTACGAGCAGTACTTC. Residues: CASTLTLGSSYEQYF.

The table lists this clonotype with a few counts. CDR3 amino acids: CAWSVVRWAYNEQFF. Here the CDR3 DNA reads TGTGCCTGGAGTGTGGTTAGATGGGCATACAATGAGCAGTTCTTC. This rearrangement joins TRBV30 to TRBJ2-1; no reliable D call. Trimming left V 0 bases short and J 4 bases short, with 13 bases between. Germline V CDR1 and CDR2: GTSNPN, SVGIG (reference sequence). The CDR3 totals 15 residues.

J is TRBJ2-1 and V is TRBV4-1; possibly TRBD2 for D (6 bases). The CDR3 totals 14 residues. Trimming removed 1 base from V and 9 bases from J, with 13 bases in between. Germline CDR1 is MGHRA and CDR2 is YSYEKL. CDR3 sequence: CASSQGPSSAEQFF. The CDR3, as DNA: TGCGCCAGCAGCCAAGGGCCGTCTAGCGCTGAGCAGTTCTTC.